This T cell receptor beta chain emerged from a study of cytomegalovirus exposure and HLA in healthy donors. On this clone itself: Its cognate antigen is unknown.

Study results and limitations: A later analysis linked a missense variant in DCLRE1C to the trimming of TCR beta V and J genes.

The CDR3 extends over 15 amino acids. The V segment lost 3 bases and the J segment 7 bases; nucleotides outside the gene matches: 6. The germline gives CDR1 SGHAT, CDR2 FQDESV (reference sequence). PCR was performed using 60 Vbeta and 13 Jbeta primers. The data were produced by immunoSEQ multiplex PCR, yet TCRdb's version contains in-frame clones alone and is incomplete. The sample contains 100,000 to 140,000 clones, roughly 82% of which appear only once. The sequence was collected from a man under 40 in good health and CMV-seropositive. Input material: PBMCs. The chain recombines TRBV11-1 with TRBJ1-4; TRBD1 matches at 9 bases. The DNA for the CDR3 is TGTGCCAGCAGCTTCACCGGACAGGGGAGTGAAAAACTGTTTTTT. Its protein product is CASSFTGQGSEKLFF.